A selection of T cell receptor beta chains follows, all from one sample in a study of cytomegalovirus exposure and HLA in healthy donors. The protocol was immunoSEQ multiplex PCR, while the TCRdb copy is restricted to in-frame clones and leaves out a portion. The sample contains roughly 88,000 clones, 76% of which appear only once. The sequenced material came from PBMCs. These TCRs come from a man under 40 in good health and CMV-seropositive. Both conserved end residues are part of each CDR3. A D gene is named only where the DNA matches it firmly. A clone size is listed for some rows: how often the clone was seen (once, few, many), or a class if it is expanded.

-,-,TRBJ2-1,TRBV5-1,TGCGCCAGCAGCTTGGTCGGGGGTACTTATGAGCAGTTCTTC,CASSLVGGTYEQFF
-,once,TRBJ2-3,TRBV7-6,TGTGCCAGCAGCTGGGCGTCTAGCACAGATACGCAGTATTTT,CASSWASSTDTQYF
-,few,TRBJ2-3,TRBV28,TGTGCCAGCAGTTTACCTCTTTCCAGGGGCCCGCGCACAGATACGCAGTATTTT,CASSLPLSRGPRTDTQYF
-,-,TRBJ1-2,TRBV13,TGTGCCAGCAGCTTACAGGGATCCTATGGCTACACCTTC,CASSLQGSYGYTF
TRBD1,-,TRBJ1-1,TRBV7-6,TGTGCCAGCAGCTTAGGACAGGGGGTCAGCACTGAAGCTTTCTTT,CASSLGQGVSTEAFF
-,-,TRBJ2-7,TRBV4-2,TGTGCCAGCAGCCAGGCCGGGAGCGGGTCCGAGCAGTACTTC,CASSQAGSGSEQYF
-,-,TRBJ2-2,TRBV7-2,TGTGCCAGCAGCTTAGACTCCTTCGCCGGGGAGCTGTTTTTT,CASSLDSFAGELFF
TRBD2,-,TRBJ2-7,TRBV5-6,TGTGCCAGCAGCTTGATCCCTAGCGGGACCTACGAGCAGTACTTC,CASSLIPSGTYEQYF
-,-,TRBJ2-1,TRBV5-1,TGCGCCAGCAGCCAGTACAATGAGCAGTTCTTC,CASSQYNEQFF
-,-,TRBJ2-7,TRBV6-5,TGTGCCAGCAGCCCAGGCGGCAGGGGATACGAGCAGTACTTC,CASSPGGRGYEQYF
-,-,TRBJ2-3,TRBV9,TGTGCCAGCAGCGCCGTGGAGGGGGCATTTAGCACAGATACGCAGTATTTT,CASSAVEGAFSTDTQYF
-,-,TRBJ2-1,TRBV6-1,TGTGCCAGCAGACAGGGTCGGAATGAGCAGTTCTTC,CASRQGRNEQFF
-,-,TRBJ2-7,TRBV30,TGTGCCTGGAGTCGAGTCAACTACGAGCAGTACTTC,CAWSRVNYEQYF
TRBD1,-,TRBJ1-2,TRBV4-1,TGCGCCAGCAGCCAGACAGGGAATAACTATGGCGGCTACACCTTC,CASSQTGNNYGGYTF
-,-,TRBJ1-1,TRBV7-9,TGTGCCAGCAGCTCCCCATTCACTGAAGCTTTCTTT,CASSSPFTEAFF
-,-,TRBJ1-4,TRBV6-1,TGTGCCAGCACCGGCCACGGGGTAAAACTGTTTTTT,CASTGHGVKLFF